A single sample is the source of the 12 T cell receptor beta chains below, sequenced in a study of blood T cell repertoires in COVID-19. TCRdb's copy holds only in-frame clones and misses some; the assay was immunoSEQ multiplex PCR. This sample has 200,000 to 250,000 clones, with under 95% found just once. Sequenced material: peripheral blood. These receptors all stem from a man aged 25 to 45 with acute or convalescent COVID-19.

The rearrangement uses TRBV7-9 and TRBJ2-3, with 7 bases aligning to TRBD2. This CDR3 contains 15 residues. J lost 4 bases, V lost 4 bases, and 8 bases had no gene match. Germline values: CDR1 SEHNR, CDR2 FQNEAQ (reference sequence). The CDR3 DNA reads TGTGCCAGCAGCTCCGGCGGGGGAAGTTCAGATACGCAGTATTTT. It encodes CASSSGGGSSDTQYF.

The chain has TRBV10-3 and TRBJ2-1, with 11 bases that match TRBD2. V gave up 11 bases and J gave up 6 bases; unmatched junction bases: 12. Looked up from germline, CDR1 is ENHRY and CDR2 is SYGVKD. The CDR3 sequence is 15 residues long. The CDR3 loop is CASNPTSGNVNEQFF. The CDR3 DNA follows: TGTGCCTCTAACCCGACTAGCGGGAACGTCAATGAGCAGTTCTTC.

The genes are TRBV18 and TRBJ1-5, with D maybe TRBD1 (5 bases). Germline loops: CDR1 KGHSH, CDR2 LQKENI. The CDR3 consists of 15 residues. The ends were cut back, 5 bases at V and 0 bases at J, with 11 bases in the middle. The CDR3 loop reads CASSTRQGSNQPQHF. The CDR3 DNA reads TGTGCCAGCTCAACACGTCAGGGTAGCAATCAGCCCCAGCATTTT.

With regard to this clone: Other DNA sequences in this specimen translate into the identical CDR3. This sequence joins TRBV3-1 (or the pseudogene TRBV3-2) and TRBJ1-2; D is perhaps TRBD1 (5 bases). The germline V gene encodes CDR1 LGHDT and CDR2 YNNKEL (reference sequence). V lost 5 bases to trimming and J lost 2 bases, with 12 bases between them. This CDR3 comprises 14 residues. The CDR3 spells CASSGATGNYGYTF. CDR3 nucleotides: TGTGCCAGCAGCGGGGCTACAGGCAACTATGGCTACACCTTC.

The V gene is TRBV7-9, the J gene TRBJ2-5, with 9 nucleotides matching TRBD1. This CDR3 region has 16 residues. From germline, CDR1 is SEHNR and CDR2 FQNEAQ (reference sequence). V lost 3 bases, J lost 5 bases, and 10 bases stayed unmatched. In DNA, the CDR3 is TGTGCCAGCAGCTTTCTGGACAGGGGAATTTGGGAGACCCAGTACTTC. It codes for CASSFLDRGIWETQYF.

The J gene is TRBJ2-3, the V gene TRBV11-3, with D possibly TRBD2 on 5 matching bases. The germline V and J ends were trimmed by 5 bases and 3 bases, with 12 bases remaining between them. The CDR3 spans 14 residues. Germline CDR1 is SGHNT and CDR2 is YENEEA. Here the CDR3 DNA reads TGTGCCAGCAGCCCCAGGACTCTTACAGATACGCAGTATTTT. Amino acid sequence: CASSPRTLTDTQYF.

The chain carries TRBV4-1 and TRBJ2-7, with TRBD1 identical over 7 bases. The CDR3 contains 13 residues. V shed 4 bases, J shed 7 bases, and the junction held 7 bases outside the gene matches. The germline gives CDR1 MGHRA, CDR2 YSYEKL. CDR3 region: CASSRARGREQYF. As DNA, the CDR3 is TGCGCCAGCAGCCGCGCAAGGGGGCGGGAGCAGTACTTC.

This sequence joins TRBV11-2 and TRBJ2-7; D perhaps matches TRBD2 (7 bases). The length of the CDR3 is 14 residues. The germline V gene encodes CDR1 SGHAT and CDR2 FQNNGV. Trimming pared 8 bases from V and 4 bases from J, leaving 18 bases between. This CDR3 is CASATGGTTYEQYF. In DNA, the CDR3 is TGTGCCAGCGCTACGGGGGGCACAACGTACGAGCAGTACTTC.

The CDR3: CASSSTQQRRSDTQYF. Written as DNA, the CDR3 is TGTGCCAGCAGCTCCACGCAGCAGCGGAGGTCAGATACGCAGTATTTT. The genes are TRBV7-8 and TRBJ2-3; D might be TRBD2 (5 bases). Deletions cut 4 bases from V and 4 bases from J, with 18 bases between. CDR1 and CDR2 from the germline V gene are SGHVS and FQNEAQ. This CDR3 spans 16 amino acids.

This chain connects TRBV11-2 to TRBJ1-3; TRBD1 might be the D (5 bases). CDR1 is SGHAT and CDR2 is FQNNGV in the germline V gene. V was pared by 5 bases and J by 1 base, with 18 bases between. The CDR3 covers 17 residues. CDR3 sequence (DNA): TGTGCCAGCAGCAGGGCGGGACGCATCGCTTCTGGAAACACCATATATTTT. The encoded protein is CASSRAGRIASGNTIYF.

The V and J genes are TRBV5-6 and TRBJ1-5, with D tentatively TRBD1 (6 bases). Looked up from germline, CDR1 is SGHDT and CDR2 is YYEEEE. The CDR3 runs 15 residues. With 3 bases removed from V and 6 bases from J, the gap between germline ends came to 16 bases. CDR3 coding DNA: TGTGCCAGCAGCTACCTTTCGGGGGGCGCTCAGCCCCAGCATTTT. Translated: CASSYLSGGAQPQHF.

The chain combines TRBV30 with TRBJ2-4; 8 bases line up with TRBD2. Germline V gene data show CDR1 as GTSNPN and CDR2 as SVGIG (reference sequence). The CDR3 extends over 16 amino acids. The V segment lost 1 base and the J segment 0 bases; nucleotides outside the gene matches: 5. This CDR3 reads CAWSEGSGIAKNIQYF. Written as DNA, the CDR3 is TGTGCCTGGAGTGAGGGTAGCGGGATAGCCAAAAACATTCAGTACTTC.